The present T cell receptor beta chain was sequenced within a study of graft-versus-host responses after intestinal transplantation. Assay: immunoSEQ multiplex PCR; the TCRdb copy retains only in-frame clones and omits some. The table includes thousands of clones, 30% detected once. V was shortened by 3 bases and J by 4 bases, with 12 bases between the two germline ends. The CDR3 totals 14 residues. Germline V lookup: CDR1 MDHEN, CDR2 SYDVKM. The table lists this clone with a few counts. Overall study results and limits: The recipient marrow held GvH clones, and some of them showed up first in ileum or blood.

Source: alloreactive CD4+ T cells from a mixed lymphocyte reaction culture, taken before intestinal transplant. Subset of the sample: CFSE-low proliferating T cells sorted from approximately 6-day pre-transplant mixed lymphocyte reaction (GvH or HvG direction). The chain links TRBV28 to TRBJ1-2; D not resolved. This TCR was recovered from a human patient who received an intestinal transplant. The CDR3 here is CASSFQFGSYGYTF. For the CDR3, the DNA is TGTGCCAGCAGTTTCCAGTTCGGGTCCTATGGCTACACCTTC.